These T cell receptor beta chains were read from a single sample in a study of cytomegalovirus exposure and HLA in healthy donors. Assay used: immunoSEQ multiplex PCR; TCRdb lists only in-frame clones, some missing. This table holds about 59,000 clones, roughly 84% found once. Sequencing used PBMCs. The receptors stem from a human donor in good health. CDR3s leave out the opening cysteine and the closing phenylalanine or tryptophan.

TRBJ2-1 | TRBV6-4 | 13 | ASSGLAGSYNGQF
TRBJ1-4 | TRBV5-4 | 11 | ASSPGGVEKLF
TRBJ1-6 | TRBV6-5 | 11 | ASSPPGQGGLH
TRBJ2-5 | TRBV7-3 | 13 | ASSLNGGQQETQY
TRBJ2-5 | TRBV11-3 | 15 | ASSLGLTSGAQETQY
TRBJ1-4 | TRBV7-2 | 14 | ASSPGGQFSNEKLF
TRBJ2-3 | TRBV4-2 | 14 | ASSQDSGVSTDTQY
TRBJ1-4 | TRBV18 | 13 | ASSRDTGSEEKLF
TRBJ1-1 | TRBV11-3 | 11 | ASGITTGTEAF
TRBJ2-2 | TRBV10-1 | 13 | ASTPGQGMIGELF
TRBJ1-1 | TRBV19 | 10 | ASSMEGSEAF
TRBJ1-2 | TRBV5-6 | 11 | ASMETDLCGYT
TRBJ2-7 | TRBV5-4 | 14 | ASSSPAGDSSYEQY
TRBJ1-2 | TRBV29-1 | 9 | SVRTGYGYT
TRBJ1-4 | TRBV7-6 | 14 | ASSLTPGTGLEKLF
TRBJ1-1 | TRBV28 | 14 | ASSFGRRGLNTEAF
TRBJ2-1 | TRBV11-2 | 13 | ASSLAGGFNNEQF
TRBJ1-6 | TRBV30 | 11 | AWSLGGNSPLH
TRBJ2-1 | TRBV4-2 | 13 | ASSQEEGGYNEQF
TRBJ2-7 | TRBV4-1 | 11 | ASSHDTAYEQY
TRBJ1-6 | TRBV30 | 11 | ACSWGLNSPLH
- | TRBV5-1 | 13 | ASSLAFDRTYEQY
TRBJ2-6 | TRBV29-1 | 16 | SVVSGTGGLTGANVLT
TRBJ1-1 | TRBV7-2 | 14 | ASSPRTDFMNTEAF
TRBJ1-1 | TRBV28 | 10 | ASRGTHTEAF
TRBJ2-1 | TRBV11-3 | 14 | ASSSSNPAGYNEQF
TRBJ2-7 | TRBV7-2 | 13 | ASSLVGGGMGEQY